This is a list of T cell receptor beta chains from one sample in a study of shared clonotypes between healthy human individuals. Assay: immunoSEQ multiplex PCR; the TCRdb copy retains only in-frame clones and omits some. This table has a few million clones, more than 80% appearing once. Sequenced material: naive CD4+ T cells sorted from blood. The source is a man in his late teens or twenties in good health. The CDR3 runs from the conserved cysteine through the conserved F or W.

V: TRBV5-1
J: TRBJ2-2
CDR3: CASSLKASGSPGELFF

V: TRBV19
J: TRBJ1-1
CDR3: CASSIVAARNTEAFF

V: TRBV14
J: TRBJ2-7
CDR3: CASSQVASAEQYF

V: TRBV6-1
J: TRBJ1-5
CDR3: CASSDTVNQPQHF

V: TRBV5-5
J: TRBJ1-4
CDR3: CASSPGSRNEKLFF

V: TRBV6-5
J: TRBJ1-2
CDR3: CASSYSTGPANYGYTF

V: TRBV11-2
J: TRBJ2-3
CDR3: CASSRAARDPQYF

V: TRBV5-6
J: TRBJ1-1
CDR3: CASSLGAGWAFF

V: TRBV5-4
J: TRBJ2-2
CDR3: CAVPRRNTGELFF

V: TRBV5-1
J: TRBJ2-7
CDR3: CASSGNNEQYF

V: TRBV13
J: TRBJ1-4
CDR3: CASSFTTGEKLFF

V: TRBV4-3
J: TRBJ2-7
CDR3: CASSHDYSGRGYEQYF

V: TRBV7-6
J: TRBJ1-5
CDR3: CASSLGTGLQPQHF

V: TRBV11-2
J: TRBJ2-1
CDR3: CASSDHQGGGNEQFF